This T cell receptor beta chain was retrieved from a study of response to subunit inactivated influenza vaccine. Germline CDR1 reads DFQATT; CDR2 reads SNEGSKA (reference sequence). This CDR3 has 16 amino acids. The V end was cut by 5 bases, the J end by 4 bases, with 23 bases between. TCRdb analysed the RT-PCR reads with MiXCR anew, one entry per CDR3 protein. This sample carries about 540,000 distinct CDR3 sequences, less than 25% of them seen once, and the ten largest clones take 2.5% to 3%. This sample also appeared in a second study, on T cells expressing NK-cell markers. That source adds: UMIs were included in TCR beta cDNA generated by 5'RACE template switching. From sorted CD3+CD56+NKG2C+, CD3+CD56+NKG2C- and CD3+CD56-NKG2C+ T cells came the TCR beta repertoires. Restriction of sorting to alpha-beta TCR T cells was accomplished in several experiments using an anti-gamma-delta TCR antibody. About 1.0-7.0% of CD8+ T cells in more than 5 donors belonged to dominant NKG2C+ clonotypes.

The starting material was CD4+ T cells sorted from PBMCs, obtained about 11 days after vaccination. The receptor was isolated from a man over 45 who received an inactivated influenza vaccine. The chain combines TRBV20-1 with TRBJ2-5, with D possibly matching TRBD1 (6 bases). The CDR3 coding sequence is TGCAGTGCTCCTAAGGGGGAAGGCTCCTCCAGAGAGACCCAGTACTTC. Amino acids: CSAPKGEGSSRETQYF.